This entry is about one TCR beta chain. Its antigen is not identified. The V end was cut by 11 bases, the J end by 5 bases, with 18 bases between. The CDR3 extends over 13 amino acids. Germline V gene sequence: CDR1 LNHDA, CDR2 SQIVND (reference sequence). These data originate in a study of Ad26.COV2.S vaccination and SARS-CoV-2 variants. The overall study: Once or twice, 56 days apart, Ad26.COV2.S was delivered intramuscularly. General observations from the study: Responses of spike-specific T cells (both CD8+ and CD4+) reportedly showed substantial breadth after vaccination. TCR breadth and depth estimates may have understated total T cell responses. Breadth measured for non-spike TCRs was similar across vaccine and placebo recipients.

The treatment was: about 20 received Ad26.COV2.S at low or high dose, single or two shots; about 5 received placebo; per-sample allocation not given. Vaccine and placebo recipients were sampled on day 63 after the first injection. This table comes from immunoSEQ multiplex PCR, and its TCRdb copy is limited to in-frame clones, with some not included. Here the sample spans 380,000 or so clones, about 89% being singletons. Sample: peripheral blood, taken in a trial of Ad26.COV2.S vaccine versus placebo. J is TRBJ1-1 and V is TRBV19; D is perhaps TRBD1 (6 bases). The receptor was derived from a person aged 18-60 years who received the Ad26.COV2.S COVID-19 vaccine or a placebo. CDR3 sequence (DNA): TGTGCCTCCACGGACGAGGGGGTAACTGAAGCTTTCTTT. Translation: CASTDEGVTEAFF. Based on the CDR3 plus reference TRBV19 and TRBJ1-1, the full variable domain is DGGITQSPKYLFRKEGQNVTLSCEQNLNHDAMYWYRQDPGQGLRLIYYSQIVNDFQKGDIAEGYSVSREKKESFPLTVTSAQKNPTAFYLCASTDEGVTEAFFGQGTRLTVV.